These 8 T cell receptor beta chains originate from one sample sequenced in a study of blood T cell repertoires in COVID-19. Sequencing was performed with immunoSEQ multiplex PCR; in TCRdb, only in-frame clones are kept and a portion is missing. Among roughly 150,000 clones listed, roughly 79% were seen once. Sequenced material: peripheral blood. All receptors come from a man between 50 and 59 years old with active or convalescent COVID-19.

The DNA of the CDR3 is TGTGCCAGCAGCGTAGTGGGACTACGCTACAATGAGCAGTTCTTC. Protein product: CASSVVGLRYNEQFF. V and J are TRBV9 and TRBJ2-1, with 7 bases that match TRBD2. The ends lost 0 bases at V and 3 bases at J; junction bases unmatched: 3. CDR1 and CDR2 from the germline V gene are SGDLS and YYNGEE. The CDR3 is 15 amino acids.

The chain recombines TRBV27 with TRBJ2-3; D gene ambiguous. Per germline, CDR1 MNHEY and CDR2 SMNVEV (reference sequence). The CDR3 runs 11 residues. Trimming removed 5 bases at V and 3 bases at J, with 3 bases between. CDR3 nucleotide sequence: TGTGCCAGCAGTCAGACAGATACGCAGTATTTT. Translated, it gives CASSQTDTQYF.

V and J are TRBV5-6 and TRBJ1-4; possibly TRBD1 for D (6 bases). The CDR3 is 16 residues long. Germline lookup yields CDR1 SGHDT and CDR2 YYEEEE. Trimming removed 4 bases at V and 6 bases at J, with 19 bases between. The CDR3 is CASSPQQGRFYEKLFF. CDR3 DNA sequence: TGTGCCAGCAGCCCTCAACAGGGTCGGTTTTATGAAAAACTGTTTTTT. Combining the CDR3 with reference TRBV5-6 and TRBJ1-4 gives the whole variable domain DAGVTQSPTHLIKTRGQQVTLRCSPKSGHDTVSWYQQALGQGPQFIFQYYEEEERQRGNFPDRFSGHQFPNYSSELNVNALLLGDSALYLCASSPQQGRFYEKLFFGSGTQLSVL.

The chain has TRBV11-2 and TRBJ1-5; TRBD1 is a possible D gene (6 bases). The V and J ends lost 4 bases and 0 bases respectively, with 10 bases between them. The CDR3 has 15 amino acids. Germline CDR1 and CDR2: SGHAT and FQNNGV. The CDR3 coding sequence is TGTGCCAGCAGCTCGGGACACCATAGCAATCAGCCCCAGCATTTT. This encodes CASSSGHHSNQPQHF.

The chain joins TRBV28 to TRBJ1-1; D gene uncertain. V gave up 5 bases and J gave up 11 bases, with 24 bases separating them. CDR1 and CDR2 (germline): MDHEN, SYDVKM. The CDR3 sequence is 15 residues long. This CDR3 reads CASSPRGWTQTEAFF. The DNA of the CDR3 is TGTGCCAGCAGTCCTCGTGGTTGGACTCAAACCGAGGCTTTCTTT.

The V gene is TRBV9, the J gene TRBJ2-7, with 8 bases that match TRBD2. The ends lost 3 bases at V and 2 bases at J; junction bases unmatched: 7. Germline CDR1 reads SGDLS; CDR2 reads YYNGEE. The CDR3 sequence is 15 residues long. The CDR3 region has the DNA TGTGCCAGCAGCGGGGGGTCGGGACTAGCCTACGAGCAGTACTTC. Translated: CASSGGSGLAYEQYF.

A word on this clone: Other DNA variants within this sample encode the same CDR3. The chain is built from TRBV6-1 and TRBJ2-3, with 9 bases identical to TRBD2. Germline loops: CDR1 MNHNS, CDR2 SASEGT. This CDR3 comprises 16 residues. Trimming took 0 bases from V and 1 from J; bases not matched to a gene: 2. The DNA of the CDR3 is TGTGCCAGCAGTGAAGCTCGACTAGCGGGCACAGATACGCAGTATTTT. Residues: CASSEARLAGTDTQYF.

This clone has a single count. The chain employs TRBV27 and TRBJ1-5, with TRBD1 as a possible D gene (5 bases). The ends were cut back, 2 bases at V and 3 bases at J, with 8 bases in the middle. CDR1 MNHEY and CDR2 SMNVEV come from the germline V gene (reference sequence). This CDR3 is 14 amino acids long. The CDR3 region is CASSLTDNNQPQHF. The CDR3 DNA follows: TGTGCCAGCAGTTTAACGGACAACAATCAGCCCCAGCATTTT.